This TCR beta chain was observed in a study of cytomegalovirus exposure and HLA in healthy donors. Whole-study results and caveats: Sequence variants that were highly shared formed a cluster that was likely a sequencing artifact.

PCR was performed using 60 Vbeta and 13 Jbeta primers. Assay used: immunoSEQ multiplex PCR; TCRdb lists only in-frame clones, some missing. The table lists 90,000 to 140,000 clones, roughly three quarters of them singletons. Deletions cut 1 base from V and 9 bases from J, with 7 bases between. Per germline, CDR1 SNHLY and CDR2 FYNNEI. This CDR3 has 12 amino acids. In its sample, this clone was seen a few times. What it recognizes is unknown. This sequence joins TRBV2 and TRBJ1-5; D is unclear. Specimen: PBMCs. The receptor was derived from a man aged 35 to 55 in good health and CMV-seronegative. The chain's CDR3 is CASSEGGRPQHF. DNA of the CDR3: TGTGCCAGCAGTGAAGGCGGGAGGCCCCAGCATTTT.